The 9 T cell receptor beta chains below all came from one sample that was sequenced in a study of blood T cell repertoires in COVID-19. This table comes from immunoSEQ multiplex PCR, and its TCRdb copy is limited to in-frame clones, with some not included. The profile covers just over 300,000 clones, with approximately 83% appearing a single time and roughly 2.3% taken by the ten largest. The sample taken for sequencing was PBMCs or T cells enriched from blood (not recorded which). The source is a man between 25 and 39 years old who had recovered from COVID-19.

CDR3 in amino acids: CASSENTGGRGTDTQYF. The CDR3 DNA reads TGTGCCAGCAGTGAAAATACAGGGGGCCGGGGCACAGATACGCAGTATTTT. This chain joins TRBV6-1 and TRBJ2-3; 9 bases are a match to TRBD1. The CDR3 runs to 17 residues. Germline CDR1 is MNHNS and CDR2 is SASEGT. After removal of 2 bases from V and 1 base from J, the junction contained 7 bases not matched to a gene.

The chain couples TRBV29-1 to TRBJ2-4; 7 bases are shared with TRBD1. With V trimmed by 7 bases and J by 5 bases, 5 bases remained unmatched. This CDR3 contains 12 residues. The germline gives CDR1 SQVTM, CDR2 ANQGSEA. CDR3 in amino acids: CSASGTENIQYF. CDR3 bases: TGCAGCGCATCCGGGACAGAAAACATTCAGTACTTC.

The chain couples TRBV5-1 to TRBJ2-1; no clear D gene. Germline loops: CDR1 SGHRS, CDR2 YFSETQ. The length of the CDR3 is 14 residues. Trimming pared 0 bases from V and 7 bases from J, leaving 11 bases between. CDR3 loop: CASSLEAPSNEQFF. CDR3 coding DNA: TGCGCCAGCAGCTTGGAAGCCCCCTCGAATGAGCAGTTCTTC.

The chain recombines TRBV27 with TRBJ1-6; D not certain. CDR3 length: 16 amino acids. V was trimmed by 6 bases and J by 5 bases, leaving 17 bases between them. Germline-derived CDR1 and CDR2 are MNHEY and SMNVEV (reference sequence). CDR3 loop: CASSITRVADNSPLHF. CDR3 bases: TGTGCCAGCAGCATTACGAGGGTAGCGGATAATTCACCCCTCCACTTT.

The chain joins TRBV27 to TRBJ2-7, with 8 bases identical to TRBD1. This CDR3 region has 15 residues. Germline CDR1 and CDR2: MNHEY and SMNVEV (reference sequence). The junction had 7 bases not matched to a gene; V was cut back by 3 bases and J by 3 bases. The CDR3 is CASSLGTGRLYEQYF. The CDR3 DNA reads as TGTGCCAGCAGTTTGGGGACAGGAAGACTCTACGAGCAGTACTTC.

The J gene is TRBJ2-3, the V gene TRBV19, with 10 bases identical to TRBD2. From germline, CDR1 is LNHDA and CDR2 SQIVND (reference sequence). The trim removed 4 bases at V and 5 bases at J, leaving 0 bases unmatched. This CDR3 contains 13 residues. This CDR3 is CASSKRGGDTQYF. The CDR3 region has the DNA TGTGCCAGTAGTAAGCGGGGGGGAGATACGCAGTATTTT.

A note on this clone: The same CDR3 can be traced to other DNA sequences in this sample. The CDR3 loop is CASSPGTGDYGYTF. CDR3 bases: TGTGCCAGCTCTCCCGGGACAGGGGACTATGGCTACACCTTC. This sequence joins TRBV18 and TRBJ1-2, with 10 bases that match TRBD1. The CDR3 is made up of 14 amino acids. Germline trimming cut 6 bases from V and 3 bases from J; bases unmatched to any gene: 4. In germline, CDR1 is KGHSH, CDR2 LQKENI.

This sequence joins TRBV5-1 and TRBJ2-7; D is undetermined. The CDR3 contains 14 residues. Germline values: CDR1 SGHRS, CDR2 YFSETQ. V was pared by 0 bases and J by 3 bases, with 10 bases between. The CDR3 coding sequence is TGCGCCAGCAGCTTGGCCCGCGGAATCTACGAGCAGTACTTC. Protein product: CASSLARGIYEQYF.

The CDR3 DNA is TGCAGCGTTGAAGTAGCCGGTTACGAGCAGTACTTC. This gives the protein CSVEVAGYEQYF. V is TRBV29-1 and J is TRBJ2-7, with unresolved D. Germline loops: CDR1 SQVTM, CDR2 ANQGSEA. This CDR3 has 12 residues. Trimming took 1 base from V and 4 from J, leaving 8 bases between them.